The sequence of this T cell receptor beta chain was determined in a study of siplizumab effects on memory and regulatory T cells (dated by TCRdb to about 2019). Some background on the complete study: The study looked at the effect of siplizumab, an anti-CD2 antibody, on alloreactive T-cell subsets in allogeneic mixed lymphocyte reactions made from human PBMCs.

The protocol used for the library was the immunoSEQ multiplex PCR assay. The deep sequencing platform assayed some 98,000 TCR templates per sample. Genomic DNA extracted from sorted T cells was used for TCRbeta CDR3 sequencing. Per the authors' processing: Clonal analysis of TCRbeta CDR3 data was done in the R programming language. Alloreactive CD4+ and CD8+ clones were defined by comparing unstimulated samples with post-reaction CFSE-low samples. Regulatory or non-regulatory origin of alloreactive CD4+ clones was assigned by matching sequences to the sorted unstimulated Treg and non-Treg repertoires. TCRdb carries this immuneACCESS record with in-frame sequences only. Its versions omit some clonotypes, under half of them owing to an unresolved V gene in the studies checked, with the rest unexplained. For V, J and clone size, that table is used; D and trimming come from the DNA. This sample holds 90,000 to 130,000 clones; around nine tenths were observed only once. The ten top clones hold 1% to 1.5% of the sample.

The junction shows trimming of 7 bases on V and 3 bases on J, and the gene matches do not reach 9 bases of it. Reading from cysteine to phenylalanine, the CDR3 counts 15 amino acids. The entry retains the CDR3 DNA only, 45 bases that are in frame from base 1. Via the germline V gene, CDR1 is MNHNS and CDR2 SASEGT. Points the paper makes about the study in general: Among mappable alloreactive CD4+ clones, an average Treg-derived fraction of approximately 73% was observed with siplizumab, compared with approximately 25% in control reactions. Unstimulated naive T cells appeared to be more diverse than memory T cells, and naive cells seemed to make a substantial contribution to the alloresponse. Whether proliferating Tregs from siplizumab cultures were suppressive was not functionally confirmed. Siplizumab significantly reduced the cumulative frequency of alloreactive sequences traceable to unstimulated CD4+ memory T cells. About 75-96% of proliferating CD4+ or CD8+ clones could not be given a naive or memory phenotype. Because sequences below about 10^-5 frequency were poorly captured, only a minor fraction of alloreactive clones could be mapped to unstimulated subsets.

Concerning this clone itself: Its antigen is unknown. No clone much larger than this one lies a single base away; base qualities are absent.

TCRbeta CDR3 sequencing was performed on sorted unstimulated T cells and on proliferating T cells recovered from mixed lymphocyte reactions. Fresh whole blood from 9 to 11 HLA-typed healthy donors was used to isolate PBMCs. This chain is built from TRBV6-1 and TRBJ2-7; 10 middle bases align to TRBD1. Source material: CD4+ T cells sorted from blood. This clonotype originated in a human donor in good health. The CDR3 has the sequence CASNRGTGENYEQYF. The DNA sequence is given as TGTGCCAGCAACAGAGGGACAGGGGAGAACTACGAGCAGTACTTC.